This T cell receptor (beta chain) was identified during a study of regulatory T cells in long-lasting Graves disease. This clonotype was recorded many times. Arm-PCR of CDR3 regions with iRepertoire HTBI primers generated TCR beta libraries. Per the study methods: Segment identification across samples yielded 55 to 65 TRBV and fewer than 15 TRBJ segments. TCRdb passed the multiplex PCR reads through MiXCR, listing each CDR3 protein once. The V and J calls were determined by TCRdb, not by the authors. The sample shows around 500,000 distinct CDR3 sequences, about 16% of them seen only once. Sample time point: newly diagnosed GD, antithyroid drugs for less than 3 months. Extracted PBMC RNA gave rise to the TCR library. The CDR3 has 13 residues. The V and J ends lost 5 bases and 9 bases respectively, with 14 bases between them. The germline V gene has CDR1 DFQATT and CDR2 SNEGSKA (reference sequence). This same sample was also taken into another study, of T cells in Graves' hyperthyroidism and ophthalmopathy. That work contributes: Researchers ran a first-round RT-PCR on the TCR CDR3 using the HTBI primer set.

This TCR was recovered from a woman aged 35-65 years with Graves disease. This specimen was peripheral blood mononuclear cells (PBMCs), taken at new diagnosis, from a patient treated with antithyroid drugs. The V gene is TRBV20-1, the J gene TRBJ1-6, with a weak D call TRBD1 (5 bases). Written as DNA, the CDR3 is TGCAGTGCTCACCGGGGCGAGGGTTCACCCCTCCACTTT. Translation: CSAHRGEGSPLHF.